Sequencing of this T cell receptor (beta chain) was carried out in a study of blood T cell repertoires in COVID-19. Measured with immunoSEQ multiplex PCR; TCRdb has only the in-frame clones, and not every one. The table includes roughly 97,000 clones, around 90% detected once. This receptor was obtained from a human donor in a cohort sampled during active COVID-19. The specimen sequenced was peripheral blood.

The CDR3 loop is CASSTSGGVWEQYF. For the CDR3, the DNA is TGTGCCAGCAGTACCTCGGGGGGGGTGTGGGAGCAGTACTTC. V gene TRBV6-5 combines with J gene TRBJ2-7, with 8 bases that match TRBD2. Trimming at V came to 5 bases and at J to 7 bases, leaving 10 bases not matched to a gene. The length of the CDR3 is 14 residues. Germline CDR1 reads MNHEY; CDR2 reads SVGAGI.